This TCR beta chain appears in the sequencing data of a study of cytomegalovirus exposure and HLA in healthy donors. Study-level points and caveats: The later analysis indicated that the majority of CMV-associated TCR beta chains appeared HLA-restricted. According to reports, the classifier identified cytomegalovirus status with high specificity and sensitivity.

This CDR3 comprises 15 residues. Germline V CDR1 and CDR2: SGDLS, YYNGEE. Deletions cut 2 bases from V and 9 bases from J, with 18 bases between. Both 60 Vbeta primers and 13 Jbeta primers went into the PCR. In the source study's methods: Counted up in a later analysis, unique TCR beta chains came to around 80 million, with roughly 11 million shared. The table came from immunoSEQ multiplex PCR; TCRdb's copy has only in-frame clones and leaves some out. V and J calls plus clone size are reproduced from that table; the DNA served to infer D and trimming. The data show about 140,000 clones, with more than 75% seen just once and 3.5% to 5% held by the top ten. Healthy bone marrow donors made up the donors. Turning to this clone: What it recognizes is unknown.

The sample taken for sequencing was PBMCs. The sequence derives from a man aged 18 to 30 in good health and CMV-seronegative. The chain employs TRBV9 and TRBJ2-1, with D possibly matching TRBD2 (5 bases). The CDR3: CASSVLLGGRSEQFF. The CDR3 DNA follows: TGTGCCAGCAGCGTCTTACTAGGAGGAAGGTCTGAGCAGTTCTTC.